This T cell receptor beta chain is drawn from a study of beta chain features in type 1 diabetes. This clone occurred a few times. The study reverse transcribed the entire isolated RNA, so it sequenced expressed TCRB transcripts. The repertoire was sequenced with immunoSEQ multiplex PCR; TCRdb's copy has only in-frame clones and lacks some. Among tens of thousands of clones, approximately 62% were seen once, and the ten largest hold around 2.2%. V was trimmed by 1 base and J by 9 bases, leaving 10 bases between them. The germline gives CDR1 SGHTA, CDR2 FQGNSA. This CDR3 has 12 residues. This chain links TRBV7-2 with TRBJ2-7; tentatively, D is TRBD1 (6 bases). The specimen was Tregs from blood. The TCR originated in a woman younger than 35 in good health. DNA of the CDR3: TGTGCCAGCAGCTTAGGTGACAGGTGGCAGTACTTC. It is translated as CASSLGDRWQYF.